The next 16 T cell receptor beta chains were all read from a single sample in a study of OX40 agonist ivuxolimab in advanced cancers. Libraries were made using the immunoSEQ multiplex PCR assay. TCRdb took this table from immuneACCESS and kept in-frame rearrangements with V and J called. Such tables lack part of the clones; where checked against another copy, unresolved V genes explain under half of the gap, and the rest is unexplained. The sample yields 9,500 to 10,000 clones; roughly 70% were counted once. The ten largest account for about a quarter of the sample. This material consisted of CD4+ or CD8+ T cells sorted from blood, taken in a trial of the OX40 agonist ivuxolimab. These receptors were taken from an adult with an advanced solid tumor such as melanoma, head and neck, liver or kidney cancer.

This chain joins TRBV28 and TRBJ1-1, with no clear D. The length of the CDR3 is 12 residues. The germline gives CDR1 MDHEN, CDR2 SYDVKM. V was trimmed by 3 bases and J by 1 base, leaving 3 bases between them. Here the CDR3 reads CASSFANTEAFF. The CDR3 DNA follows: TGTGCCAGCAGTTTTGCGAACACTGAAGCTTTCTTT. The full variable domain, its missing parts supplied by reference TRBV28 and TRBJ1-1, is DVKVTQSSRYLVKRTGEKVFLECVQDMDHENMFWYRQDPGLGLRLIYFSYDVKMKEKGDIPEGYSVSREKKERFSLILESASTNQTSMYLCASSFANTEAFFGQGTRLTVV.

The chain joins TRBV14 to TRBJ2-5, with a weak D call TRBD1 (5 bases). V lost 1 base and J 1 base, leaving 13 bases between the germline ends. This CDR3 contains 16 residues. Germline CDR1 reads SGHDN; CDR2 reads FVKESK. Here the CDR3 DNA reads TGTGCCAGCAGCCAAGGATCAGGGTTTACCCAAGAGACCCAGTACTTC. It yields the protein CASSQGSGFTQETQYF.

The chain uses TRBV7-2 and TRBJ1-4, with D possibly matching TRBD1 (5 bases). Germline CDR1 reads SGHTA; CDR2 reads FQGNSA. The CDR3 extends over 13 amino acids. Between the trimmed V and J ends, which lost 6 bases and 7 bases, there was a span of 12 bases. The CDR3 bases are TGTGCCAGCAGGCCTAGCGGGGGTGAAAAACTGTTTTTT. Protein sequence: CASRPSGGEKLFF.

The J gene is TRBJ1-1, the V gene TRBV19, with TRBD1 identical over 9 bases. The V gene end was trimmed by 9 bases and the J gene end by 6 bases; junction bases not matched to a gene: 11. The CDR3 consists of 14 residues. The germline V gene has CDR1 LNHDA and CDR2 SQIVND (reference sequence). CDR3 residues: CASMMTGGEAEAFF. CDR3 coding DNA: TGTGCCAGCATGATGACAGGGGGAGAGGCTGAAGCTTTCTTT.

This chain joins TRBV28 and TRBJ1-2; the match to TRBD1 covers 7 bases. The CDR3 covers 14 residues. CDR1 MDHEN and CDR2 SYDVKM come from the germline V gene. The V segment lost 4 bases and the J segment 2 bases; nucleotides outside the gene matches: 4. The CDR3 loop reads CASSSYRGNYGYTF. CDR3 DNA sequence: TGTGCCAGCAGTTCATACAGGGGCAACTATGGCTACACCTTC.

This clone was seen only once. This chain uses TRBV12-2 with TRBJ2-7; the D call in the table, TRBD1, was not verified against the DNA. TRBV12-2 counts as a pseudogene. The CDR3 spans 15 residues. Written as DNA, the CDR3 is TGTGCAAGTCGCCCCGGGACAGGGGGCATGAACGAGCAGTACTTC. Translation gives CASRPGTGGMNEQYF.

This clone was seen a few times. This chain links TRBV19 with TRBJ1-4; perhaps TRBD1 as D (5 bases). With 2 bases removed from V and 0 bases from J, the gap between germline ends came to 16 bases. Germline CDR1 reads LNHDA; CDR2 reads SQIVND (reference sequence). The CDR3 loop spans 18 amino acids. In DNA form, the CDR3 reads TGTGCCAGTAGTATACTAAGGACAATTGCGCCAACTAATGAAAAACTGTTTTTT. This codes for CASSILRTIAPTNEKLFF.

A few counts support this clone. The J gene is TRBJ2-1, the V gene TRBV5-6; 8 nucleotides line up with TRBD2. There are 15 residues in the CDR3. V dropped 0 bases and J dropped 7; count of bases not matched to a gene: 6. Germline CDR1 is SGHDT and CDR2 is YYEEEE. This CDR3 reads CASSLALIAGNEQFF. DNA of the CDR3: TGTGCCAGCAGCTTGGCTCTCATAGCGGGGAATGAGCAGTTCTTC. Complete variable domain (other parts from reference TRBV5-6 and TRBJ2-1): DAGVTQSPTHLIKTRGQQVTLRCSPKSGHDTVSWYQQALGQGPQFIFQYYEEEERQRGNFPDRFSGHQFPNYSSELNVNALLLGDSALYLCASSLALIAGNEQFFGPGTRLTVL.

The chain is built from TRBV28 and TRBJ2-1; D perhaps matches TRBD2 (6 bases). Germline CDR1 MDHEN, CDR2 SYDVKM. V was cut by 6 bases and J by 4 bases, with 16 bases left in between. The length of the CDR3 is 15 residues. The CDR3 DNA reads as TGTGCCAGCAGGCGACGTAGCGGCGTATACAATGAGCAGTTCTTC. Translating it yields CASRRRSGVYNEQFF.

This sequence joins TRBV11-2 and TRBJ2-7; 12 bases align to TRBD2. Germline CDR1 SGHAT, CDR2 FQNNGV. The CDR3 sequence is 17 residues long. The V gene end was trimmed by 5 bases and the J gene end by 3 bases; junction bases not matched to a gene: 11. CDR3 sequence reads: CASSGSSGRAVFYEQYF. In DNA, the CDR3 is TGTGCCAGCAGCGGATCTAGCGGGAGGGCTGTTTTCTACGAGCAGTACTTC. Full variable domain (outside the CDR3, taken from reference TRBV11-2 and TRBJ2-7): EAGVAQSPRYKIIEKRQSVAFWCNPISGHATLYWYQQILGQGPKLLIQFQNNGVVDDSQLPKDRFSAERLKGVDSTLKIQPAKLEDSAVYLCASSGSSGRAVFYEQYFGPGTRLTVT.

This chain links TRBV5-4 with TRBJ1-2, with TRBD1 matching over 7 bases. Germline V gene lookup returns CDR1 SGHNT and CDR2 YYREEE (reference sequence). V was clipped by 4 bases and J by 2 bases; unmatched bases: 5. The CDR3 length is 14 residues. This CDR3 is CASSPVDRNYGYTF. CDR3 bases: TGTGCCAGCAGCCCGGTGGACAGGAACTATGGCTACACCTTC.

This clone is classed as medium-sized. The V gene is TRBV4-3, the J gene TRBJ2-2; no definite D call. Germline assignment: CDR1 LGHNA and CDR2 YSLEER. The CDR3 spans 12 residues. V was trimmed by 4 bases and J by 7 bases, leaving 7 bases between them. For the CDR3, the DNA is TGCGCCAGCAGCCTTACAGACGGGGAGCTGTTTTTT. Translated, it gives CASSLTDGELFF.

The genes are TRBV27 and TRBJ1-6; D is unresolved. The CDR3 loop spans 13 amino acids. Germline-derived CDR1 and CDR2 are MNHEY and SMNVEV (reference sequence). V was trimmed by 5 bases and J by 7 bases, leaving 9 bases between them. CDR3: CASSDRSNSPLHF. The DNA of the CDR3 is TGTGCCAGCAGTGATCGAAGCAATTCACCCCTCCACTTT.

Worth noting for this clone: The missing conserved phenylalanine or tryptophan at the end of this CDR3 makes a read error likely. The DNA is left out, because the CDR3 cannot be placed on it with certainty; the CDR3 is given as TCRdb lists it. This chain uses TRBV21-1 with TRBJ1-1. TRBV21-1 is listed as a pseudogene. The CDR3 totals 9 residues, both ends included. CDR3 loop: CATLLTRQH.

This clone was counted a few times. The genes are TRBV7-9 and TRBJ1-3; 10 bases are shared with TRBD1. Germline-derived CDR1 and CDR2 are SEHNR and FQNEAQ (reference sequence). This CDR3 spans 16 amino acids. J lost 2 bases, V lost 5 bases, and 6 bases had no gene match. The CDR3 DNA reads TGTGCCAGCAGCCCAGGGACAGGGGATACTGGAAACACCATATATTTT. Protein: CASSPGTGDTGNTIYF.

The chain uses TRBV7-8 and TRBJ1-6, with D unresolved. V was trimmed by 5 bases and J by 10 bases, leaving 18 bases between them. Per the germline V gene, CDR1 is SGHVS and CDR2 is FQNEAQ. The CDR3 length is 15 residues. As DNA, the CDR3 is TGTGCCAGCAGCATTCTAGAAGGCGGAGACTCACCCCTCCACTTT. Protein sequence: CASSILEGGDSPLHF.